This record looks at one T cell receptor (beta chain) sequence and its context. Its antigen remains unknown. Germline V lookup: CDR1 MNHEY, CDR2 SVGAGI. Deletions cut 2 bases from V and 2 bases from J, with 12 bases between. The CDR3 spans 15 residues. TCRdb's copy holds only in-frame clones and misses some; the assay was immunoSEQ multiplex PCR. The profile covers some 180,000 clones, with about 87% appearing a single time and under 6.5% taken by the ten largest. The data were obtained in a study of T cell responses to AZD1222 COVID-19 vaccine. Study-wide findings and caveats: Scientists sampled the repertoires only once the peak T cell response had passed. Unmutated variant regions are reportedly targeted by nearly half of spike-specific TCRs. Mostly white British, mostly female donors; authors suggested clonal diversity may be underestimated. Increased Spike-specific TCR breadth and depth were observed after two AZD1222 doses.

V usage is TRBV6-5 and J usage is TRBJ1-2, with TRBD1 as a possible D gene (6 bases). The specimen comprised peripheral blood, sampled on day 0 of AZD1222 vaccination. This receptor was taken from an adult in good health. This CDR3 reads CASSYSATGNYGYTF. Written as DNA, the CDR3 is TGTGCCAGCAGTTACAGTGCGACAGGCAACTATGGCTACACCTTC.